The rows below give T cell receptor beta chains drawn from one sample of a study of memory CD4+ T cells and cytomegalovirus serostatus. The data were produced by immunoSEQ multiplex PCR, yet TCRdb's version contains in-frame clones alone and is incomplete. Found here are approximately 46,000 clones, 60% to 85% of them singletons; the top ten hold approximately 0.6%. The sample was memory CD4+ T cells from blood. These receptors were collected from an adult in good health and CMV-seronegative. Each CDR3 is given with its conserved first and last residue. The D gene is left open where the match is weak. Rows may omit the clone size; those that give it use once, few, many or a size class.

TRBJ1-4 13 - - TRBV30 CASRRSLSEKLFF TGTGCCTCGAGACGGAGCTTAAGTGAAAAACTGTTTTTT
TRBJ1-4 13 - - TRBV6-1 CASSERPNEKLFF TGTGCCAGCAGTGAGAGACCCAATGAAAAACTGTTTTTT
TRBJ1-5 14 - - TRBV30 CAWSVSGSNQPQHF TGTGCCTGGAGTGTATCAGGTTCCAATCAGCCCCAGCATTTT
TRBJ2-2 14 TRBD1 once TRBV29-1 CSVSPRQGNGELFF TGCAGCGTTTCCCCCCGACAGGGGAACGGGGAGCTGTTTTTT
TRBJ2-7 14 TRBD1 - TRBV6-5 CASRRTGGNYEQYF TGTGCCAGCAGACGGACAGGGGGTAACTACGAGCAGTACTTC
TRBJ1-4 17 - - TRBV19 CASSLESLTGGSEKLFF TGTGCCAGTAGCCTCGAAAGTCTGACGGGAGGAAGTGAAAAACTGTTTTTT
TRBJ1-5 14 - - TRBV2 CASSEFFGGQPQHF TGTGCCAGCAGTGAATTTTTCGGCGGGCAGCCCCAGCATTTT
TRBJ2-7 14 - few TRBV7-9 CASSLAALSYEQYF TGTGCCAGCAGCTTAGCGGCACTCTCCTACGAGCAGTACTTC
TRBJ2-3 16 - - TRBV2 CASSEVGSRGTDTQYF TGTGCCAGCAGTGAAGTCGGTAGCAGGGGTACAGATACGCAGTATTTT
TRBJ2-3 13 - once TRBV18 CASSPNEADTQYF TGTGCCAGCTCACCAAACGAGGCAGATACGCAGTATTTT
TRBJ2-3 14 TRBD2 - TRBV30 CAWNSGAGTDTQYF TGTGCCTGGAATAGCGGGGCGGGCACAGATACGCAGTATTTT
TRBJ1-6 16 - - TRBV18 CASSPEQGSGGSPLHF TGTGCCAGCTCACCAGAGCAGGGATCGGGGGGCTCACCCCTCCACTTT
TRBJ1-3 14 - - TRBV9 CASSVGEFGNTIYF TGTGCCAGCAGCGTCGGAGAATTCGGAAACACCATATATTTT